Detailed here is one T cell receptor beta chain. What it recognizes is unknown. These data belong to a study of PD-L1 blockade in urothelial cancer. Study context: Blood samples contained a median roughly 150,000 T cells.

The CDR3 is 13 amino acids. Germline lookup yields CDR1 LGHNA and CDR2 YSLEER. Trimming left V 1 base short and J 2 bases short, with 4 bases between. Study-wide results and caveats: Those with durable benefit had larger increases in tumor-associated blood clones at 3 weeks.

TCRdb's table, derived via immunoSEQ multiplex PCR, lists solely in-frame clones and lacks some. The profile shows under 100,000 clones, 90% of them singletons. Time point here: pretreatment peripheral blood. Disease in patients was locally advanced or metastatic urothelial carcinoma. The V gene is TRBV4-3, the J gene TRBJ2-3, with no clear D. This specimen consisted of PBMCs, obtained around atezolizumab (anti-PD-L1) treatment. The source is a man aged 60 to 75 with urothelial cancer. CDR3: CASSQALTDTQYF. The CDR3 DNA reads TGCGCCAGCAGCCAAGCCCTCACAGATACGCAGTATTTT.